The rows below give T cell receptor beta chains drawn from one sample of a study of blood T cell repertoires in COVID-19. Profiled with immunoSEQ multiplex PCR; TCRdb holds only in-frame clones, not every one. The sample lists approximately 280,000 clones; over 75% were seen once. The sample taken for sequencing was peripheral blood. The receptor set was obtained from a woman between 65 and 79 years old with acute or convalescent COVID-19. The CDR3 runs from the conserved cysteine through the conserved F or W. D genes are given only for firm matches. Only part of the rows carry a size: once, few, many, or a class if the clone is expanded.

len	abundance	d_gene	v_gene	j_gene	CDR3aa	CDR3nt
15	-	-	TRBV7-7	TRBJ1-1	CASSPLGGADTEAFF	TGTGCCAGCAGCCCTCTAGGGGGGGCCGACACTGAAGCTTTCTTT
14	-	-	TRBV3-1/TRBV3-2	TRBJ1-2	CASSYTGANYGYTF	TGTGCCAGCTCGTACACAGGAGCTAACTATGGCTACACCTTC
12	-	-	TRBV28	TRBJ1-2	CAAASPGIGYTF	TGTGCCGCGGCGTCCCCAGGGATCGGCTACACCTTC
13	-	-	TRBV7-9	TRBJ1-6	CASSLGSVSPLHF	TGTGCCAGCAGCTTAGGTTCGGTTTCACCCCTCCACTTT
14	-	-	TRBV6-5	TRBJ1-1	CASSRVRWNTEAFF	TGTGCCAGCAGCCGGGTAAGGTGGAACACTGAAGCTTTCTTT
15	-	TRBD2	TRBV11-2	TRBJ2-2	CASIAGGANTGELFF	TGTGCCAGCATAGCGGGGGGCGCGAACACCGGGGAGCTGTTTTTT
13	-	-	TRBV6-5	TRBJ1-1	CASRNRQSFEAFF	TGTGCCAGCCGAAATCGACAGTCTTTTGAAGCTTTCTTT
17	-	TRBD2	TRBV5-4	TRBJ2-2	CASSLSRGGRVAGELFF	TGTGCCAGCAGCTTGTCACGGGGGGGCCGGGTCGCCGGGGAGCTGTTTTTT
15	few	-	TRBV5-6	TRBJ1-1	CASSYLRGVNTEAFF	TGTGCCAGCAGCTATCTTCGAGGCGTAAACACTGAAGCTTTCTTT
15	few	-	TRBV10-2	TRBJ2-2	CASSGFTYRTGELFF	TGCGCCAGCAGTGGTTTCACTTATCGGACCGGGGAGCTGTTTTTT
13	-	-	TRBV3-1/TRBV3-2	TRBJ1-2	CASSWEQNYGYTF	TGTGCCAGCAGCTGGGAGCAAAACTATGGCTACACCTTC
13	-	-	TRBV5-4	TRBJ2-1	CASSSLTDAEQFF	TGTGCCAGCAGCTCTCTCACAGATGCTGAGCAGTTCTTC
14	-	TRBD1	TRBV7-2	TRBJ1-1	CASSWDRKVGEAFF	TGTGCCAGCAGTTGGGACAGGAAGGTGGGCGAAGCTTTCTTT
13	-	TRBD1	TRBV19	TRBJ1-4	CASTPGQHEKLFF	TGTGCCAGTACTCCGGGACAGCATGAAAAACTGTTTTTT
15	-	-	TRBV27	TRBJ2-2	CASSLSRASTGELFF	TGTGCCAGCAGTTTAAGCAGGGCGAGTACCGGGGAGCTGTTTTTT
13	-	-	TRBV9	TRBJ1-5	CASSLRGDQPQHF	TGTGCCAGCAGCCTCCGGGGGGATCAGCCCCAGCATTTT
18	-	TRBD2	TRBV7-6	TRBJ2-1	CASSLGGASGVSYNEQFF	TGTGCCAGCAGCTTAGGAGGGGCTAGCGGGGTTTCCTACAATGAGCAGTTCTTC
15	-	-	TRBV2	TRBJ1-1	CASSPVGGAVTEAFF	TGTGCCAGCAGCCCGGTGGGGGGGGCCGTAACTGAAGCTTTCTTT
17	-	TRBD2	TRBV4-1	TRBJ2-1	CASSHPQRGGQGGEQFF	TGCGCCAGCAGCCACCCTCAGCGGGGGGGCCAGGGGGGTGAGCAGTTCTTC
13	-	-	TRBV10-3	TRBJ1-6	CAAAGEGNSPLHF	TGTGCCGCCGCCGGGGAGGGAAATTCACCCCTCCACTTT
16	-	TRBD1	TRBV2	TRBJ2-7	CASSEAKGQGAYEQYF	TGTGCCAGCAGTGAAGCTAAAGGACAGGGGGCCTACGAGCAGTACTTC